The clone carrying this TCR beta chain has only one observation. Its target is not known. This entry comes from a study of metastatic and nonmetastatic thyroid tumors. About the research overall: It was across blood and tumor or nodule tissue from malignant and benign thyroid patients that repertoires were compared. Findings and caveats of the study: As reported, TCR beta diversity in blood and tumor was significantly higher in malignant thyroid tumors than in benign nodules.

In germline, CDR1 is SGHAT, CDR2 FQNNGV. There are 17 residues in the CDR3. J was trimmed by 7 bases and V by 1 base; bases with no gene match: 8. TCRdb re-called clones from the PCR reads using MiXCR. The sample records about 33,000 clones, 18% being singletons. Each patient came to thyroid surgery without any prior treatment (of any kind). The sequenced sample consisted of blood. The V gene is TRBV11-2, the J gene TRBJ2-1, with 12 bases that match TRBD2. The receptor was isolated from a male donor with papillary thyroid cancer or a benign thyroid nodule (not recorded which). Some clones in this sample may be carry-over from other donors' samples. CDR3: CASSLVRLAGGWNEQFF. The CDR3 nucleotides read TGTGCCAGCAGCTTAGTTAGGCTAGCGGGAGGGTGGAATGAGCAGTTCTTC.